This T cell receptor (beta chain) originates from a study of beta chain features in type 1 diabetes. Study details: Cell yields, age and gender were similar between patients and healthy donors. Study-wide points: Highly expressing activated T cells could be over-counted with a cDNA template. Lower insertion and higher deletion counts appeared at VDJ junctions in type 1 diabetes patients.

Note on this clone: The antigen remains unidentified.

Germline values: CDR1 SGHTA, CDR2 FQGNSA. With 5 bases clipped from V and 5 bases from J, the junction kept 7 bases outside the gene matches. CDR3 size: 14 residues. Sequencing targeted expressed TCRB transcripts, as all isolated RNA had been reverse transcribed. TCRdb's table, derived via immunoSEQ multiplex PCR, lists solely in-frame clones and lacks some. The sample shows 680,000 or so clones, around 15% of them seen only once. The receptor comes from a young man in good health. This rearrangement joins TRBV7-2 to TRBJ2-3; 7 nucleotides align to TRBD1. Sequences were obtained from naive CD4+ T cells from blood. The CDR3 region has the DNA TGTGCCAGCAGCGTAGACAGGGTGGGAGATACGCAGTATTTT. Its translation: CASSVDRVGDTQYF.